Following are 26 T cell receptor beta chains from one sample sequenced in a study of T cell changes during pregnancy in multiple sclerosis. Measured with immunoSEQ multiplex PCR; TCRdb has only the in-frame clones, and not every one. This sample has roughly 80,000 clones, with under 95% found just once. This material consisted of peripheral blood, taken before pregnancy. These receptors were collected from a female donor with multiple sclerosis, enrolled in a pregnancy study.

V is TRBV10-3 and J is TRBJ1-1; a possible D gene is TRBD1 (5 bases). This CDR3 has 13 residues. Per the germline V gene, CDR1 is ENHRY and CDR2 is SYGVKD. The ends were cut back, 8 bases at V and 3 bases at J, with 13 bases in the middle. The chain's CDR3 is CAIGGARDTEAFF. CDR3 coding DNA: TGTGCCATCGGAGGGGCCCGGGACACTGAAGCTTTCTTT.

The rearrangement uses TRBV7-2 and TRBJ2-7, with 7 bases that match TRBD1. In germline, CDR1 is SGHTA, CDR2 FQGNSA. The J segment lost 0 bases and the V segment lost 7 bases, leaving 9 bases of the junction unmatched. This CDR3 has 15 amino acids. This CDR3 reads CASTPGGQSSYEQYF. The CDR3 bases are TGTGCCAGCACCCCAGGGGGACAGAGCTCCTACGAGCAGTACTTC.

The chain combines TRBV7-2 with TRBJ2-7; 11 bases agree with TRBD2. CDR1 is SGHTA and CDR2 is FQGNSA in the germline V gene. This CDR3 has 15 amino acids. V shed 4 bases, J shed 5 bases, and the junction held 7 bases outside the gene matches. CDR3 DNA sequence: TGTGCCAGCAGCTCCGTAGCGGGGGGGGCCAACGAGCAGTACTTC. Residues: CASSSVAGGANEQYF.

The chain links TRBV5-1 to TRBJ2-3; 13 bases align to TRBD2. CDR1 is SGHRS and CDR2 is YFSETQ in the germline V gene. Trimming cost V 3 bases and J 7 bases; bases outside gene matches: 5. The CDR3 runs 15 residues. CDR3 in amino acids: CASSWTSGGGNTQYF. CDR3 coding DNA: TGCGCCAGCAGCTGGACTAGCGGGGGCGGAAATACGCAGTATTTT.

V gene TRBV5-1 combines with J gene TRBJ2-1, with TRBD2 matching 16 bases. The CDR3 sequence is 20 residues long. The ends lost 1 base at V and 7 bases at J; junction bases unmatched: 14. Germline V CDR1 and CDR2: SGHRS, YFSETQ. The CDR3 loop reads CASSLLLGTSGGALGNEQFF. The DNA of the CDR3 is TGCGCCAGCAGCTTGTTGTTAGGGACTAGCGGGGGGGCTTTGGGTAATGAGCAGTTCTTC.

The chain recombines TRBV7-9 with TRBJ1-6; D call uncertain. V was trimmed by 4 bases and J by 0 bases, leaving 7 bases between them. The CDR3 extends over 15 amino acids. The germline CDR1 and CDR2 sequences are SEHNR and FQNEAQ (reference sequence). In DNA, the CDR3 is TGTGCCAGCAGCTCCACTAGCTCCTATAATTCACCCCTCCACTTT. Protein: CASSSTSSYNSPLHF.

This clone was observed once. The rearrangement joins TRBV6-5 to TRBJ1-1; TRBD1 matches at 10 bases. The germline gives CDR1 MNHEY, CDR2 SVGAGI. J was trimmed by 5 bases and V by 6 bases; bases with no gene match: 9. This CDR3 is built from 15 residues. The CDR3, as DNA: TGTGCCAGCAGCCCTGACAGGGGGCGGGAGACTGAAGCTTTCTTT. This gives the protein CASSPDRGRETEAFF.

V gene TRBV11-2 combines with J gene TRBJ2-7, with 9 positions matching TRBD1. Looked up from germline, CDR1 is SGHAT and CDR2 is FQNNGV. The CDR3 is 15 residues long. With V trimmed by 0 bases and J by 5 bases, 5 bases remained unmatched. CDR3 DNA sequence: TGTGCCAGCAGCTTAGATGGGACAGGGATGGACGAGCAGTACTTC. It codes for CASSLDGTGMDEQYF.

The chain uses TRBV6-1 and TRBJ1-5; TRBD1 matches 7 bases. There are 15 residues in the CDR3. Germline assignment: CDR1 MNHNS and CDR2 SASEGT. The ends lost 4 bases at V and 1 base at J; junction bases unmatched: 4. CDR3 bases: TGTGCCAGCAGTGTAGGGGGCCAAAGCAATCAGCCCCAGCATTTT. This translates into CASSVGGQSNQPQHF.

The chain couples TRBV7-3 to TRBJ2-2; TRBD2 is a possible D gene (5 bases). Germline lookup yields CDR1 SGHTA and CDR2 FQGTGA. Trimming took off 7 bases at V and 4 bases at J, with 19 bases between the two ends. The CDR3 extends over 16 amino acids. Written as DNA, the CDR3 is TGTGCCAGCACCCTATCTCCCGGGATTGCCACCGGGGAGCTGTTTTTT. Protein sequence: CASTLSPGIATGELFF.

V usage is TRBV30 and J usage is TRBJ2-7, with a tentative D call TRBD1 (6 bases). This CDR3 contains 15 residues. V dropped 4 bases and J dropped 3 bases, with 19 bases sitting between them. Germline V lookup: CDR1 GTSNPN, CDR2 SVGIG (reference sequence). The CDR3: CAWNDPGDTLYEQYF. CDR3 DNA: TGTGCCTGGAATGATCCAGGGGATACCCTCTACGAGCAGTACTTC.

The chain recombines TRBV7-9 with TRBJ1-1; TRBD1 aligns across 7 bases. V gave up 6 bases and J gave up 8 bases; unmatched junction bases: 12. This CDR3 has 14 amino acids. CDR1 and CDR2 from the germline V gene are SEHNR and FQNEAQ (reference sequence). As DNA, the CDR3 is TGTGCCAGCAGGCCAGACAGGGATCGGTCCGAAGCTTTCTTT. Translating it yields CASRPDRDRSEAFF.

The chain is built from TRBV5-1 and TRBJ1-2, with D unclear. The germline V gene encodes CDR1 SGHRS and CDR2 YFSETQ. V lost 0 bases and J lost 8, with 11 bases in between. The CDR3 loop spans 13 amino acids. CDR3 protein: CASSLGQRQGYTF. In DNA form, the CDR3 reads TGCGCCAGCAGCTTGGGACAACGGCAGGGCTACACCTTC.

V usage is TRBV30 and J usage is TRBJ2-5, with 10 positions matching TRBD2. The CDR3 covers 17 residues. CDR1 and CDR2 from the germline V gene are GTSNPN and SVGIG (reference sequence). V lost 0 bases to trimming and J lost 4 bases; unmatched junction nucleotides: 11. The CDR3 bases are TGTGCCTGGAGTGTTAGGGTCGCTAGCGGGGGCCGAGAGACCCAGTACTTC. Protein sequence: CAWSVRVASGGRETQYF.

The rearrangement joins TRBV2 to TRBJ1-2; D is possibly TRBD1 (6 bases). Germline V gene lookup returns CDR1 SNHLY and CDR2 FYNNEI. With 3 bases removed from V and 3 bases from J, the gap between germline ends came to 11 bases. The CDR3 covers 14 residues. CDR3 protein: CASSDVQGHYGYTF. Here the CDR3 DNA reads TGTGCCAGCAGTGACGTCCAGGGGCACTATGGCTACACCTTC.

The rearrangement links TRBV29-1 to TRBJ1-1; TRBD1 agrees at 8 bases. V lost 4 bases to trimming and J lost 0 bases; unmatched junction nucleotides: 7. Germline assignment: CDR1 SQVTM and CDR2 ANQGSEA. The CDR3 has 15 amino acids. The CDR3 DNA is TGCAGCGTTGGTAATGGACAGGGCGTGAACACTGAAGCTTTCTTT. It translates to CSVGNGQGVNTEAFF.

V is TRBV28 and J is TRBJ1-5; D gene uncertain. Germline V gives CDR1 MDHEN, CDR2 SYDVKM. The CDR3 covers 15 residues. With 1 base removed from V and 0 bases from J, the gap between germline ends came to 7 bases. CDR3 region: CASSLFVDSNQPQHF. The CDR3 DNA follows: TGTGCCAGCAGTTTATTCGTAGATAGCAATCAGCCCCAGCATTTT.

The chain recombines TRBV30 with TRBJ1-6; D call uncertain. V dropped 0 bases and J dropped 8 bases, with 8 bases sitting between them. The CDR3 sequence is 13 residues long. CDR1 and CDR2 from the germline V gene are GTSNPN and SVGIG (reference sequence). The CDR3 loop reads CAWSVMQDSPLHF. CDR3 nucleotides: TGTGCCTGGAGTGTGATGCAGGATTCACCCCTCCACTTT.

This chain links TRBV30 with TRBJ1-2; TRBD1 agrees at 9 bases. This CDR3 region has 14 residues. V was clipped by 2 bases and J by 3 bases; unmatched bases: 4. CDR1 and CDR2 from the germline V gene are GTSNPN and SVGIG (reference sequence). The CDR3 loop is CAWSRDRVHYGYTF. The CDR3, as DNA: TGTGCCTGGAGTCGGGACAGGGTCCACTATGGCTACACCTTC.

The chain joins TRBV19 to TRBJ2-3; tentatively, D is TRBD2 (5 bases). V gave up 11 bases and J gave up 2 bases, with 17 bases separating them. This CDR3 comprises 14 residues. The germline V gene encodes CDR1 LNHDA and CDR2 SQIVND (reference sequence). CDR3 DNA: TGTGCCGTCTCCGGACGGGGATCCACAGATACGCAGTATTTT. Translated, it gives CAVSGRGSTDTQYF.

This clone was observed a single time. The V call is TRBV19, the J call TRBJ1-2; 10 nucleotides match TRBD1. The CDR3 sequence is 15 residues long. From germline, CDR1 is LNHDA and CDR2 SQIVND (reference sequence). V shed 4 bases and J 2 bases; nucleotides not matched to a gene: 4. CDR3 sequence: CASSTGDRGNYGYTF. CDR3 sequence (DNA): TGTGCCAGTAGTACCGGGGACAGGGGAAACTATGGCTACACCTTC.

The chain employs TRBV19 and TRBJ2-1, with D perhaps matching TRBD1 (6 bases). The CDR3 has 13 residues. The germline V gene encodes CDR1 LNHDA and CDR2 SQIVND (reference sequence). V lost 4 bases and J lost 9, with 13 bases in between. This CDR3 reads CASSTRGRGEQFF. The CDR3 nucleotides read TGTGCCAGTAGTACCCGGGGCAGGGGTGAGCAGTTCTTC.

This clone was recorded only once. The chain employs TRBV5-1 and TRBJ2-7, with TRBD1 matching over 9 bases. V was clipped by 0 bases and J by 2 bases; unmatched bases: 3. The V gene's germline CDR1 is SGHRS and CDR2 YFSETQ. The CDR3 sequence is 15 residues long. CDR3: CASSLDGTGTYEQYF. For the CDR3, the DNA is TGCGCCAGCAGCTTGGATGGGACAGGGACCTACGAGCAGTACTTC.

This clone is a singleton in its sample. The chain has TRBV7-8 and TRBJ2-7; TRBD1 is a possible D gene (5 bases). This CDR3 spans 14 amino acids. CDR1 and CDR2 (germline): SGHVS, FQNEAQ. V was trimmed by 1 base and J by 1 base, leaving 8 bases between them. This CDR3 reads CASSLGGPSYEQYF. The CDR3 DNA reads TGTGCCAGCAGCTTAGGGGGCCCGTCCTACGAGCAGTACTTC.

V gene TRBV5-1 combines with J gene TRBJ2-5, with a tentative D call TRBD1 (6 bases). Germline loops: CDR1 SGHRS, CDR2 YFSETQ. The CDR3 is 14 residues long. V was trimmed by 0 bases and J by 5 bases, leaving 11 bases between them. In DNA form, the CDR3 reads TGCGCCAGCAGCTTGGACAGGGTCAGCGAGACCCAGTACTTC. Translating it yields CASSLDRVSETQYF. Full variable domain (missing parts from reference TRBV5-1 and TRBJ2-5): KAGVTQTPRYLIKTRGQQVTLSCSPISGHRSVSWYQQTPGQGLQFLFEYFSETQRNKGNFPGRFSGRQFSNSRSEMNVSTLELGDSALYLCASSLDRVSETQYFGPGTRLLVL.

This rearrangement joins TRBV5-4 to TRBJ1-1; 10 bases align to TRBD1. Germline CDR1 and CDR2: SGHNT and YYREEE (reference sequence). The CDR3 loop spans 17 amino acids. With V trimmed by 4 bases and J by 4 bases, 13 bases remained unmatched. CDR3 loop: CASSPGQGGMLGTEAFF. The DNA for the CDR3 is TGTGCCAGCAGCCCTGGACAGGGGGGGATGTTGGGCACTGAAGCTTTCTTT.